The 24 T cell receptor beta chains reported below all come from one sample, sequenced in a study of Graves' ophthalmopathy and Graves' hyperthyroidism. The TCR beta CDR3 regions underwent amplification from RNA transcripts. The first-round RT-PCR employed HTBI primers together with the Qiagen OneStep RT-PCR kit. A multiplex PCR was then performed as the second round. A single record per CDR3 protein comes from TCRdb applying MiXCR to the multiplex PCR reads. The table records approximately 640,000 distinct CDR3 sequences, about 41% of them present only once. Sequencing input: peripheral blood. The receptors come from an adult man with Graves' ophthalmopathy.

This sequence joins TRBV12-3 or TRBV12-4 and TRBJ2-7; 9 nucleotides align to TRBD1. With 5 bases clipped from V and 5 bases from J, the junction kept 10 bases outside the gene matches. The CDR3 sequence is 15 residues long. The CDR3 here is CASSRRQGESHEQYF. CDR3 coding DNA: TGTGCCAGCAGTCGGCGACAGGGGGAAAGCCACGAGCAGTACTTC.

Only one count was recorded for this clonotype. This chain connects TRBV2 to TRBJ2-7, with TRBD1 identical over 7 bases. The CDR3 totals 12 residues. CDR1 SNHLY and CDR2 FYNNEI come from the germline V gene. The CDR3 protein is CARPDRAREQYF. The CDR3 nucleotides read TGTGCTAGACCCGACAGGGCCAGGGAGCAGTACTTC.

This clonotype was counted at least ten times. The V call is TRBV19, the J call TRBJ1-1; possible D gene TRBD1, 5 bases. CDR3 length equals 13 residues. Germline-derived CDR1 and CDR2 are LNHDA and SQIVND (reference sequence). Trimming shortened V by 5 bases and J by 2 bases, and 9 bases separated the two germline ends. DNA for the CDR3: TGTGCCAGTAGTCGGGACGGTAACACTGAAGCTTTCTTT. The encoded protein is CASSRDGNTEAFF.

This chain uses TRBV7-2 with TRBJ2-7, with D possibly TRBD1 on 5 matching bases. Germline V CDR1 and CDR2: SGHTA, FQGNSA. The CDR3 spans 12 residues. V was clipped by 3 bases and J by 7 bases, with 10 bases between them. CDR3 amino acids: CASSFIRTEQYF. CDR3 sequence (DNA): TGTGCCAGCAGCTTTATCAGGACAGAGCAGTACTTC.

The chain is built from TRBV24-1 and TRBJ2-2; 7 nucleotides match TRBD2. This CDR3 spans 14 amino acids. The germline gives CDR1 KGHDR, CDR2 SFDVKD. V dropped 2 bases and J dropped 6; count of bases not matched to a gene: 2. The DNA of the CDR3 is TGTGCCACCAGTGATTGGGGGGGTCCCGGGGAGCTGTTTTTT. Amino acids: CATSDWGGPGELFF.

This clonotype has more than one count but fewer than ten. The V call is TRBV5-1, the J call TRBJ2-5; TRBD2 matches 12 bases. Trimming at V came to 4 bases and at J to 5 bases, leaving 15 bases not matched to a gene. This CDR3 contains 18 residues. Looked up from germline, CDR1 is SGHRS and CDR2 is YFSETQ. The CDR3 DNA reads as TGCGCCAGCAGCCAATATGGAGGACTAGCGGGATACGGGGAGACCCAGTACTTC. This translates into CASSQYGGLAGYGETQYF.

The V call is TRBV12-5, the J call TRBJ2-6; D remains unclear. CDR1 LGHNT and CDR2 FRNRAP come from the germline V gene. V gave up 5 bases and J gave up 1 base, with 12 bases separating them. This CDR3 comprises 16 residues. This chain's CDR3 is CASGIIVGSGANVLTF. The CDR3, as DNA: TGTGCTAGTGGTATTATTGTGGGATCTGGGGCCAACGTCCTGACTTTC.

There are a few counts of this clonotype. The rearrangement uses TRBV11-2 and TRBJ2-2; D not resolved. The V gene's germline CDR1 is SGHAT and CDR2 FQNNGV. Trimming took 3 bases from V and 3 from J, leaving 11 bases between them. The CDR3 totals 15 residues. CDR3 nucleotide sequence: TGTGCCAGCAGCTTTCGCTTACAAGACACCGGGGAGCTGTTTTTT. Amino acid sequence: CASSFRLQDTGELFF.

The rearrangement joins TRBV4-1 to TRBJ1-3; 8 nucleotides align to TRBD1. Germline lookup yields CDR1 MGHRA and CDR2 YSYEKL. The CDR3 is 15 amino acids. Trimming removed 3 bases from V and 2 bases from J; junction bases left unmatched: 3. In nucleotides, the CDR3 is TGCGCCAGCAGCCAGACAGGGGTTGCTGGAAACACCATATATTTT. It encodes CASSQTGVAGNTIYF.

The chain couples TRBV14 to TRBJ2-5, with 14 positions matching TRBD2. The closer fit of TRBJ2-7 to the DNA end suggests the J call may be wrong. The germline CDR1 and CDR2 sequences are SGHDN and FVKESK. This CDR3 contains 18 residues. CDR3 loop: CASSHPGLAGGLSYEQYF. CDR3 bases: TGTGCCAGCAGCCATCCCGGACTAGCGGGGGGACTCTCCTACGAGCAGTACTTC.

The chain joins TRBV12-1 to TRBJ1-1; the table assigns TRBD1, which was not confirmed against the DNA. TRBV12-1 is labeled a pseudogene. The CDR3 extends over 15 amino acids. The CDR3 DNA reads as TGTGCCAGCAGCTTTGCGGACAGACTGGGAACTGAAGCTTTCTTT. Its translation is CASSFADRLGTEAFF.

CDR3 in DNA: TGTGCCACCCGCACCGGGGAGCTGTTTTTT. Translated, it gives CATRTGELFF. The chain employs TRBV2 and TRBJ2-2; no clear D. The CDR3 runs 10 residues. The V end lost 10 bases, the J end lost 4 bases, and 4 bases lay between the germline ends. The V gene's germline CDR1 is SNHLY and CDR2 FYNNEI.

In regard to this clonotype: A much larger clone lies one base from this, so it may be a read error. The CDR3 region has the DNA TGTGCCAGCAGCTTACCACCCGCCACCGGGGAGCTGTTTTTT. It encodes CASSLPPATGELFF. This chain joins TRBV11-1 and TRBJ2-2; D not resolved. V lost 2 bases to trimming and J lost 4 bases, with 8 bases between them. The CDR3 contains 14 residues. Germline V gene data show CDR1 as SGHAT and CDR2 as FQDESV (reference sequence). Drawing the rest from reference TRBV11-1 and TRBJ2-2, the complete variable domain is EAEVAQSPRYKITEKSQAVAFWCDPISGHATLYWYRQILGQGPELLVQFQDESVVDDSQLPKDRFSAERLKGVDSTLKIQPAELGDSAMYLCASSLPPATGELFFGEGSRLTVL.

This rearrangement joins TRBV7-8 to TRBJ1-2; tentatively, D is TRBD1 (6 bases). V was trimmed by 3 bases and J by 7 bases, leaving 15 bases between them. This CDR3 spans 14 amino acids. Germline assignment: CDR1 SGHVS and CDR2 FQNEAQ. CDR3: CASSFQGGDTGYTF. CDR3 in DNA: TGTGCCAGCAGCTTCCAGGGAGGGGACACTGGCTACACCTTC. The full variable domain, with the rest looked up from reference TRBV7-8 and TRBJ1-2, is GAGVSQSPRYKVAKRGQDVALRCDPISGHVSLFWYQQALGQGPEFLTYFQNEAQLDKSGLPSDRFFAERPEGSVSTLKIQRTQQEDSAVYLCASSFQGGDTGYTFGSGTRLTVV.

This clonotype was observed many times. The rearrangement links TRBV4-2 to TRBJ2-5; 9 bases fit TRBD2. J gave up 2 bases and V 2 bases, and 6 bases lay outside the gene matches. Germline V gene data show CDR1 as LGHNA and CDR2 as YNFKEQ. The CDR3 extends over 16 amino acids. CDR3 protein: CASSQLASGKQETQYF. In DNA form, the CDR3 reads TGTGCCAGCAGCCAATTGGCTAGCGGGAAGCAAGAGACCCAGTACTTC.

This clonotype showed up just a few times. The V and J genes are TRBV7-8 and TRBJ1-2; possible D gene TRBD1, 5 bases. This CDR3 contains 15 residues. From germline, CDR1 is SGHVS and CDR2 FQNEAQ. With 5 bases removed from V and 3 bases from J, the gap between germline ends came to 16 bases. This CDR3 is CASSLRERGYYGYTF. The CDR3 DNA is TGTGCCAGCAGCCTTAGAGAGAGGGGTTACTATGGCTACACCTTC.

The sample holds many counts of this clonotype. The rearrangement links TRBV19 to TRBJ1-5; unclear D gene. The V gene lost 8 bases and the J gene lost 0 bases, with 11 bases spanning the gap. CDR1 and CDR2 from the germline V gene are LNHDA and SQIVND (reference sequence). This CDR3 region has 14 residues. CDR3: CASQEGFSNQPQHF. As DNA, the CDR3 is TGTGCCAGTCAAGAGGGATTTAGCAATCAGCCCCAGCATTTT. Together with reference TRBV19 and TRBJ1-5, the CDR3 gives the full variable domain: DGGITQSPKYLFRKEGQNVTLSCEQNLNHDAMYWYRQDPGQGLRLIYYSQIVNDFQKGDIAEGYSVSREKKESFPLTVTSAQKNPTAFYLCASQEGFSNQPQHFGDGTRLSIL.

V is TRBV29-1 and J is TRBJ1-2; no clear D gene. The CDR3 length is 12 residues. In germline, CDR1 is SQVTM, CDR2 ANQGSEA. The CDR3: CSDLGGPAGYTF. CDR3 sequence (DNA): TGCAGTGATTTAGGAGGGCCGGCTGGCTACACCTTC.

This clonotype was seen at least ten times. This rearrangement joins TRBV7-9 to TRBJ2-2; possible D gene TRBD2, 6 bases. This CDR3 contains 16 residues. Trimming pared 5 bases from V and 4 bases from J, leaving 17 bases between. Germline V CDR1 and CDR2: SEHNR, FQNEAQ (reference sequence). In nucleotides, the CDR3 is TGTGCCAGCAGCCCCCACCGGAGGGGCGGCACCGGGGAGCTGTTTTTT. This gives the protein CASSPHRRGGTGELFF.

To note about this clonotype: A much larger clone is a single base away; this may be a read error. CDR3 DNA sequence: TGTGCCAGCAGTCCGGACACCCAACAGGCCCAGTACTTC. Translating gives CASSPDTQQAQYF. The chain uses TRBV11-1 and TRBJ2-5, with D possibly being TRBD1 (5 bases). This CDR3 is 13 amino acids long. Trimming stripped 6 bases from V and 9 bases from J, with 17 bases between. CDR1 is SGHAT and CDR2 is FQDESV in the germline V gene (reference sequence).

This clonotype was detected many times. The chain links TRBV7-9 to TRBJ1-4, with 8 bases aligning to TRBD1. Looked up from germline, CDR1 is SEHNR and CDR2 is FQNEAQ (reference sequence). V was clipped by 5 bases and J by 4 bases; unmatched bases: 6. CDR3 size: 15 residues. This chain's CDR3 is CASSPGQVLNEKLFF. The CDR3, as DNA: TGTGCCAGCAGCCCGGGACAGGTGCTTAATGAAAAACTGTTTTTT.

In this sample, this clonotype turned up many times. The CDR3 region is CASSPVTGDQPQHF. The CDR3 DNA reads as TGTGCCAGCAGTCCAGTGACAGGGGATCAGCCCCAGCATTTT. This sequence joins TRBV12-3 or TRBV12-4 and TRBJ1-5, with 8 bases lining up with TRBD1. CDR3 length: 14 amino acids. The V and J ends lost 5 bases and 5 bases, in that order; junction bases with no gene match: 5.

The sample holds many counts of this clonotype. This chain joins TRBV25-1 and TRBJ2-3; no firm D call. The V and J ends lost 4 bases and 2 bases respectively, with 7 bases between them. CDR3 length: 13 residues. The germline CDR1 and CDR2 sequences are MGHDK and SYGVNS. CDR3 coding DNA: TGTGCCAGCAGTGCGGTCGCCACAGATACGCAGTATTTT. Its translation: CASSAVATDTQYF.

This sequence joins TRBV7-2 and TRBJ2-5; D not resolved. The CDR3 runs to 14 residues. Trimming shortened V by 1 base and J by 4 bases, and 10 bases separated the two germline ends. The germline CDR1 and CDR2 sequences are SGHTA and FQGNSA. CDR3 sequence (DNA): TGTGCCAGCAGCTTAGGGATGGGTTTAGAGACCCAGTACTTC. This translates into CASSLGMGLETQYF.